Here is one TCR beta chain with its context. These data originate in a study of PD-L1 blockade in urothelial cancer. Germline V lookup: CDR1 SQVTM, CDR2 ANQGSEA. V trimming: 2 bases; J trimming: 6 bases; junction bases outside the gene matches: 10. The CDR3 contains 15 residues. TCRdb keeps only in-frame clones here, not all; method: immunoSEQ multiplex PCR. The table has approximately 1,500 clones, around 33% seen once. The receptor was derived from a woman aged 55-69 years with urothelial cancer. This specimen was tumor tissue, taken before atezolizumab (anti-PD-L1) treatment. The V call is TRBV29-1, the J call TRBJ2-7, with 10 nucleotides matching TRBD1. The CDR3 loop is CSVERDRGIAGEQYF. The CDR3 DNA reads as TGCAGCGTTGAAAGGGACAGGGGAATCGCGGGCGAGCAGTACTTC.